These 5 T cell receptor beta chains share one sample of origin, sequenced in a study of blood T cell repertoires in COVID-19 (dated by TCRdb to 2019 to 2021). Library preparation used the immunoSEQ multiplex PCR assay. Sourced from immuneACCESS, this table was stored by TCRdb with only in-frame sequences that have V and J called. A share of the clones is absent; for the studies checked, an unresolved V gene accounts for under half, and the remainder has no known explanation. In all, the sample holds 110,000 to 150,000 clones, and 75% to 90% of those were seen once. Just over 3% of the sample is in the top ten clones. The specimen was peripheral blood. The receptors were gathered from an older woman with active COVID-19.

The chain links TRBV6-5 to TRBJ1-6, with 7 nucleotides matching TRBD1. Germline V lookup: CDR1 MNHEY, CDR2 SVGAGI. V lost 0 bases to trimming and J lost 7 bases; unmatched junction nucleotides: 3. The CDR3 runs 15 residues. The CDR3 DNA reads TGTGCCAGCAGTTACTCCCACAGGGGAAATTCACCCCTCCACTTT. This sequence encodes CASSYSHRGNSPLHF.

This chain uses TRBV11-2 with TRBJ2-7; D is perhaps TRBD1 (6 bases). The CDR3 contains 15 residues. V lost 1 base, J lost 3 bases, and 13 bases lay in between. Germline CDR1 is SGHAT and CDR2 is FQNNGV. The CDR3 spells CASSLGFRDNYEQYF. DNA of the CDR3: TGTGCCAGCAGCTTAGGCTTCCGGGACAACTACGAGCAGTACTTC.

V gene TRBV6-5 combines with J gene TRBJ1-1; TRBD1 aligns across 10 bases. Per the germline V gene, CDR1 is MNHEY and CDR2 is SVGAGI. The CDR3 sequence is 14 residues long. V shed 7 bases, J shed 1 base, and the junction held 3 bases outside the gene matches. CDR3 nucleotide sequence: TGTGCCAGCACCCGGACAGGGGGGAACACTGAAGCTTTCTTT. Translating gives CASTRTGGNTEAFF.

V gene TRBV29-1 combines with J gene TRBJ2-7; no definite D call. Trimming took 4 bases from V and 7 from J, leaving 20 bases between them. The CDR3 spans 14 residues. CDR1 is SQVTM and CDR2 is ANQGSEA in the germline V gene. CDR3 DNA: TGCAGCGTTGTCAGTGGTTGGCAGGCCGGAGAGCAGTACTTC. The encoded protein is CSVVSGWQAGEQYF.

The V and J genes are TRBV19 and TRBJ1-2; TRBD1 agrees at 10 bases. J gave up 8 bases and V 5 bases, and 8 bases lay outside the gene matches. The CDR3 contains 14 residues. Per the germline V gene, CDR1 is LNHDA and CDR2 is SQIVND (reference sequence). The CDR3 coding sequence is TGTGCCAGTAGTGTGACAGGGGGCGCGGAAGGCTACACCTTC. Residues: CASSVTGGAEGYTF.